Below, 8 T cell receptor beta chains from the same sample are listed, as sequenced in a study of cytomegalovirus exposure and HLA in healthy donors. Primers included in the PCR were 60 Vbeta and 13 Jbeta primers. Assay used: immunoSEQ multiplex PCR; TCRdb lists only in-frame clones, some missing. This sample has around 150,000 clones, with roughly three quarters found just once. The sample consisted of PBMCs. The receptors derive from a male donor in good health and CMV-seronegative.

V and J are TRBV15 and TRBJ1-1; D is ambiguous. Trimming cost V 0 bases and J 0 bases, with 5 bases left between them. The germline CDR1 and CDR2 sequences are LNHNV and YYDKDF (reference sequence). The CDR3 totals 14 residues. CDR3 protein: CATSREQVNTEAFF. In nucleotides, the CDR3 is TGTGCCACCAGCAGAGAGCAGGTGAACACTGAAGCTTTCTTT.

The rearrangement uses TRBV7-9 and TRBJ2-3, with D possibly matching TRBD2 (5 bases). Trimming stripped 3 bases from V and 6 bases from J, with 16 bases between. Per germline, CDR1 SEHNR and CDR2 FQNEAQ (reference sequence). CDR3 length: 15 amino acids. The chain's CDR3 is CASSFGDYGVDTQYF. Written as DNA, the CDR3 is TGTGCCAGCAGCTTCGGAGACTATGGGGTGGATACGCAGTATTTT.

The chain carries TRBV14 and TRBJ2-7; D gene uncertain. CDR3 length equals 16 residues. The V gene lost 1 base and the J gene lost 2 bases, with 15 bases spanning the gap. The germline V gene has CDR1 SGHDN and CDR2 FVKESK. The CDR3 spells CASSQVGSGVPYEQYF. CDR3 nucleotides: TGTGCCAGCAGCCAAGTAGGTTCGGGTGTTCCCTACGAGCAGTACTTC. The full variable domain, rest sourced from reference TRBV14 and TRBJ2-7, is EAGVTQFPSHSVIEKGQTVTLRCDPISGHDNLYWYRRVMGKEIKFLLHFVKESKQDESGMPNNRFLAERTGGTYSTLKVQPAELEDSGVYFCASSQVGSGVPYEQYFGPGTRLTVT.

J is TRBJ2-7 and V is TRBV14; 7 bases agree with TRBD1. Germline V gene sequence: CDR1 SGHDN, CDR2 FVKESK. CDR3 length: 14 amino acids. V was pared by 4 bases and J by 2 bases, with 5 bases of the junction left unmatched. Here the CDR3 reads CASSLRDSPYEQYF. The CDR3 nucleotides read TGTGCCAGCAGCCTTAGGGACAGCCCCTACGAGCAGTACTTC.

This rearrangement joins TRBV27 to TRBJ1-6; TRBD1 is a possible D gene (6 bases). From germline, CDR1 is MNHEY and CDR2 SMNVEV (reference sequence). This CDR3 is 12 amino acids long. The ends were cut back, 6 bases at V and 14 bases at J, with 14 bases in the middle. DNA for the CDR3: TGTGCCAGCAGGGACACAGGGACCACCCTCCACTTT. Amino acids: CASRDTGTTLHF.

The chain has TRBV7-9 and TRBJ1-5, with 8 bases aligning to TRBD1. The CDR3 is 15 residues long. Unmatched junction bases numbered 5, after V lost 5 bases and J lost 2 bases. Germline CDR1 reads SEHNR; CDR2 reads FQNEAQ (reference sequence). CDR3 bases: TGTGCCAGCAGCCGAGACAGGGGTGGCAATCAGCCCCAGCATTTT. Translating it yields CASSRDRGGNQPQHF.

The chain is built from TRBV10-3 and TRBJ1-1; D possibly corresponds to TRBD1 (6 bases). Deletions cut 8 bases from V and 0 bases from J, with 10 bases between. The CDR3 extends over 13 amino acids. The germline gives CDR1 ENHRY, CDR2 SYGVKD. The CDR3 coding sequence is TGTGCCATCGGGACATCACTGAACACTGAAGCTTTCTTT. It specifies CAIGTSLNTEAFF.

The chain employs TRBV10-2 and TRBJ2-7; TRBD1 matches 7 bases. The germline CDR1 and CDR2 sequences are WSHSY and SAAADI. The CDR3 sequence is 15 residues long. Trimming cost V 6 bases and J 3 bases; bases outside gene matches: 11. The CDR3: CASSLGGRIGYEQYF. DNA of the CDR3: TGCGCCAGCAGCCTAGGGGGCAGGATCGGCTACGAGCAGTACTTC.